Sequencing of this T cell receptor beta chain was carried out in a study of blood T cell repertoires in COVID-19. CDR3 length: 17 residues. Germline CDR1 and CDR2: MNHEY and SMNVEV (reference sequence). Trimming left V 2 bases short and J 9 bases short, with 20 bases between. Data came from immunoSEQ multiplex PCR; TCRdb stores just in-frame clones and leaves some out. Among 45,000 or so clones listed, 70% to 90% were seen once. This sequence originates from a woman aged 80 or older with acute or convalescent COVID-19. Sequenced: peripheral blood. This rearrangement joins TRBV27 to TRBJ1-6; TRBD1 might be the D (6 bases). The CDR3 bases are TGTGCCAGCAGTTTAAGGGCAGGGGCAGGGATTTCTTCACCCCTCCACTTT. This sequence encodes CASSLRAGAGISSPLHF.